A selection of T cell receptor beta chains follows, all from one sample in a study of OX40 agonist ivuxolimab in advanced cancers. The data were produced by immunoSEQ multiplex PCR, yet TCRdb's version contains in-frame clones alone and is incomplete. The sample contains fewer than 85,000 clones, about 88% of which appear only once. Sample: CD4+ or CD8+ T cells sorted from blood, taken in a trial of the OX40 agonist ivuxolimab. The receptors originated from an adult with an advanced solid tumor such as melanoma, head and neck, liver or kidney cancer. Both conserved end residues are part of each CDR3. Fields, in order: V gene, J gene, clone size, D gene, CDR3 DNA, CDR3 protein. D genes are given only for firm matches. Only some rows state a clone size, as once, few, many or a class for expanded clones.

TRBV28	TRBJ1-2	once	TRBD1	TGTGCCAGCAGTCGCCCAACCCCGGGACAGGGGGCGCGCGGCTACACCTTC	CASSRPTPGQGARGYTF
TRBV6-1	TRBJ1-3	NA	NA	TGTGCCAGCCCCGCCGGTCTCTCTGGAAACACCATATATTTT	CASPAGLSGNTIYF
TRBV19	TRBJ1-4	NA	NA	TGTGCCAGTAGTATATTTCAGGCCCGACCTGAAAAACTGTTTTTT	CASSIFQARPEKLFF
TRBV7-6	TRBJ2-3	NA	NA	TGTGCCAGCAGCTCGATAGCGGAGAGCACAGATACGCAGTATTTT	CASSSIAESTDTQYF
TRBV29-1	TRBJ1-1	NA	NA	TGCAGCGTTTGGGACACGTCTGAAGCTTTCTTT	CSVWDTSEAFF
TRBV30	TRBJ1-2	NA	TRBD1	TGTGCCTGGAGGAGGACAGGCAGTTATGGCTACACCTTC	CAWRRTGSYGYTF
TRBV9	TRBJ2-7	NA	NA	TGTGCCAGCAGCCCCCCCTCCAAAGACGGTTACGAGCAGTACTTC	CASSPPSKDGYEQYF
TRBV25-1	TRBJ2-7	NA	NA	TGTGCCAGCAGTGAGTTCAGGTGGCCCTACGAGCAGTACTTC	CASSEFRWPYEQYF
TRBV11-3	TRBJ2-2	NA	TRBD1	TGTGCCAGCAGCTCAGACAGGGACACCGGGGAGCTGTTTTTT	CASSSDRDTGELFF
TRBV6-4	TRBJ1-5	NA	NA	TGTGCCAGCCCGGGTGAGAGGGATCAGCCCCAGCATTTT	CASPGERDQPQHF
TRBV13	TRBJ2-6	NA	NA	TGTGCCAGCAGCCCCGACAGCAGCTCTGGGGCCAACGTCCTGACTTTC	CASSPDSSSGANVLTF
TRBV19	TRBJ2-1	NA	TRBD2	TGTGCCAGTAAGCCTGGCGGGGGGAATGGCAATGAGCAGTTCTTC	CASKPGGGNGNEQFF
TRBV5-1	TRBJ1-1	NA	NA	TGCGCCAGCAGCCTCGGGGGGAACACTGAAGCTTTCTTT	CASSLGGNTEAFF
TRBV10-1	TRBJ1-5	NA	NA	TGCGCCAGCAGTGAGGTGGGGGGCCAGCATTTT	CASSEVGGQHF
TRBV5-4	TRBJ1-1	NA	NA	TGTGCCAGCAGCTTGGCCGGGCTCACCAAGGGGGCTTTCTTT	CASSLAGLTKGAFF
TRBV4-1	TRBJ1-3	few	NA	TGCGCCAGCAGGGGAGACAGGCACTCTGGAAACACCATATATTTT	CASRGDRHSGNTIYF
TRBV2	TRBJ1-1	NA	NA	TGTGCCAGCAGTGAACGGGGGGCAGGTGGTACTGAAGCTTTCTTT	CASSERGAGGTEAFF
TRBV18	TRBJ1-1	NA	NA	TGTGCCAGCTCACCACAGATCGGAGAAAACACTGAAGCTTTCTTT	CASSPQIGENTEAFF
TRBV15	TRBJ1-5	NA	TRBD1	TGTGCCACCAGCACCGGGACAGGGGGCGGAAATCAGCCCCAGCATTTT	CATSTGTGGGNQPQHF
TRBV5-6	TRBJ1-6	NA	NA	TGTGCCAGCTGTAGTGTCGGATCTGGGAATTCACCCCTCCACTTT	CASCSVGSGNSPLHF
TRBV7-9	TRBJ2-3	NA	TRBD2	TGTGCCAGCAGCCCGGGGACTAGCGGGGGCACAGATACGCAGTATTTT	CASSPGTSGGTDTQYF
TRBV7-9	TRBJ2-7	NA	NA	TGTGCCAGCAGCTTCGATGGGCCCTACGAGCAGTACTTC	CASSFDGPYEQYF
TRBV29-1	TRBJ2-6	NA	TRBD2	TGCAGCGTTCTAGCGGGACCTGGGGCCAACGTCCTGACTTTC	CSVLAGPGANVLTF
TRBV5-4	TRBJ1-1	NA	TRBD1	TGTGCCAGCAGCCTCCGGGACAGGGCCACTGAAGCTTTCTTT	CASSLRDRATEAFF
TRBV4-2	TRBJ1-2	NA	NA	TGTGCCAGCAGCCAAGATCTCGGGGAAAGGAACTATGGCTACACCTTC	CASSQDLGERNYGYTF
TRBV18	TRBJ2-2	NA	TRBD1	TGTGCCAGCTCACGCCGGGACAGGCTACAAAACTCGAACACCGGGGAGCTGTTTTTT	CASSRRDRLQNSNTGELFF
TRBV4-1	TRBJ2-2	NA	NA	TGCGCCAGCAGCCAGGGACCTTTTGCGAACACCGGGGAGCTGTTTTTT	CASSQGPFANTGELFF
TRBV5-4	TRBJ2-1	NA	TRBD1	TGTGCCAGCAGCTTAAACAGGGGGTTCTACAATGAGCAGTTCTTC	CASSLNRGFYNEQFF
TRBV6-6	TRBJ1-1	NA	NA	TGTGCCAGCAGGGGTGGCACTGAAGCTTTCTTT	CASRGGTEAFF
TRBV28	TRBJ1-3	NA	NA	TGTGCCAGCAGTCCGTACCCTGGAAACACCATATATTTT	CASSPYPGNTIYF
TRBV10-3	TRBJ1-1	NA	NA	TGTGCCATCAGTGAGGGGAACACTGAAGCTTTCTTT	CAISEGNTEAFF
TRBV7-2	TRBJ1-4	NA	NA	TGTGCCAGCAGCTTAGCGCGGGTCAGGGGAGGCGAAAAACTGTTTTTT	CASSLARVRGGEKLFF
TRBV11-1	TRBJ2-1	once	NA	TGTGCCAGCAGCTTAGCGGCTTCGAAACGGGACTTTTACAATGAGCAGTTCTTC	CASSLAASKRDFYNEQFF
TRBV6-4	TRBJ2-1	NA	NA	TGTGCCAGCAGTGACCAGGCCCTCCCCAATGAGCAGTTCTTC	CASSDQALPNEQFF
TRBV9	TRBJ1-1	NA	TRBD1	TGTGCCAGCAGCGTCGGGACAGGCGATGAGCTGAACACTGAAGCTTTCTTT	CASSVGTGDELNTEAFF
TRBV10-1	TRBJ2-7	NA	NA	TGCGCCAGCAGTGGAGACAACTACGAGCAGTACTTC	CASSGDNYEQYF
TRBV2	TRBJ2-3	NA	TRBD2	TGTGCCAGCAGTGAAGTAATAGGGAGGACTAGCGGGAGGTTGGGAGATACGCAGTATTTT	CASSEVIGRTSGRLGDTQYF
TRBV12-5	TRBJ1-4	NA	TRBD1	TGTGCTAGTGCCCGGGACAGTGCAACTAATGAAAAACTGTTTTTT	CASARDSATNEKLFF
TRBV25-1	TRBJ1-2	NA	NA	TGTGCCAGCAGTGAGGGCAGGGTGAGGAACTATGGCTACACCTTC	CASSEGRVRNYGYTF
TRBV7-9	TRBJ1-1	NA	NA	TGTGCCAGCAGCTTCATAAGCGGGACTGAAGCTTTCTTT	CASSFISGTEAFF
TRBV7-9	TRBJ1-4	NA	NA	TGTGCCAGCAGGGCAGGGTTTGAAGAAAAACTGTTTTTT	CASRAGFEEKLFF
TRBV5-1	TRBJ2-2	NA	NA	TGCGCCAGCAGCTTGGTCGGATCGAACACCGGGGAGCTGTTTTTT	CASSLVGSNTGELFF
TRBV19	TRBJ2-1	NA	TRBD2	TGTGCCAGTAGCCCGACTAGCGGGGGGGCCTCCGAGCAGTTCTTC	CASSPTSGGASEQFF
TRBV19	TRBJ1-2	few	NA	TGTGCCAGTAGTACCCCCGGGCAGCCCTACACCTTC	CASSTPGQPYTF
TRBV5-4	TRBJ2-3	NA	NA	TGTGCCAGCAGCCTAATTAACCCCCCTAAGTCTTATACGCAGTATTTT	CASSLINPPKSYTQYF
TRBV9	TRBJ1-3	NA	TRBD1	TGTGCCAGCAGCGGACCAGACAGGGCGGGAAACACCATATATTTT	CASSGPDRAGNTIYF
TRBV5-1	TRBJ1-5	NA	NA	TGCGCCAGCAGCTTGGACCCCGGTAGCAATCAGCCCCAGCATTTT	CASSLDPGSNQPQHF
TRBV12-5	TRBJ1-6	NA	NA	TGTGCTAGTGGTTTGGTACTGAGGTTCGGGAGCTCCTATAATTCACCCCTCCACTTT	CASGLVLRFGSSYNSPLHF
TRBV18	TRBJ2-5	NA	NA	TGTGCCAGCTCAACGGGCGGGGCTGGCCCCCAAGAGACCCAGTACTTC	CASSTGGAGPQETQYF
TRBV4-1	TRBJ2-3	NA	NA	TGCGCCAGCAGCCAGTCTGACGGGACGGACAGCACAGATACGCAGTATTTT	CASSQSDGTDSTDTQYF
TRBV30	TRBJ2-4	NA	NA	TGTGCCTGGGGCGCGGGAAACATTCAGTACTTC	CAWGAGNIQYF
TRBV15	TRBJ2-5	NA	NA	TGTGCCACCAGCAGACAGGGGCGCCAAGAGACCCAGTACTTC	CATSRQGRQETQYF
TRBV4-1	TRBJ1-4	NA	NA	TGCGCCAGCACCACTCCTCAGGGAAACGAAAAACTGTTTTTT	CASTTPQGNEKLFF
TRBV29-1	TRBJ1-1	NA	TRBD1	TGCAGCGTGACAATACAGGGGCCGACTGAAGCTTTCTTT	CSVTIQGPTEAFF
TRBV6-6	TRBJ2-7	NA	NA	TGTGCCAGCAGTCAGGGACCCTACTCCTACGAGCAGTACTTC	CASSQGPYSYEQYF
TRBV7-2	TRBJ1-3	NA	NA	TGTGCCAGCAGCCCCCCAACACGGGCCTTAGGAAACACCATATATTTT	CASSPPTRALGNTIYF
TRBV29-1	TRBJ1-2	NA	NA	TGCAGCGTTGAGGGATCTGGGCATGGCTACACCTTC	CSVEGSGHGYTF
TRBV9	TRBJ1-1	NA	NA	TGTGCCAGCAGCGTAGGGAACCCGAGTTCGAACACTGAAGCTTTCTTT	CASSVGNPSSNTEAFF
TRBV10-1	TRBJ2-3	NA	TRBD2	TGCGCCAGCATTGATGGGACTAGCGGGAGGGCGGATGGCACAGATACGCAGTATTTT	CASIDGTSGRADGTDTQYF